This T cell receptor (beta chain) comes out of a study of blood T cell repertoires in COVID-19. Authors' analysis steps: Quantification of nucleated cells was approximated via reference gene primer amplification. Profiled with immunoSEQ multiplex PCR; TCRdb holds only in-frame clones, not every one. From that table come the V and J calls and clone size; the DNA was used to work out D and trimming. The table lists 40,000 to 50,000 clones, over 80% of them singletons. The germline V gene encodes CDR1 MNHEY and CDR2 SMNVEV (reference sequence). V lost 4 bases and J lost 1; bases outside the gene matches: 7. CDR3 length equals 16 residues.

The J gene is TRBJ1-3, the V gene TRBV27, with 7 nucleotides matching TRBD1. This clonotype originated in a woman aged 80 or older with acute or convalescent COVID-19. The sample comprised peripheral blood. The CDR3: CASSSLDRLSGNTIYF. As DNA, the CDR3 is TGTGCCAGCAGTTCCCTGGACAGGCTTTCTGGAAACACCATATATTTT.